This is a list of T cell receptor beta chains from one sample in a study of cytomegalovirus exposure and HLA in healthy donors. Method: immunoSEQ multiplex PCR; TCRdb's copy keeps in-frame clones and lacks some. The table includes roughly 170,000 clones, roughly 71% detected once. The sequenced material came from PBMCs. The receptors come from a girl aged 10 to 17 in good health and CMV-seronegative. The CDR3 runs from the conserved cysteine through the conserved F or W. D genes are given only for firm matches. Only some rows state a clone size, as once, few, many or a class for expanded clones.

abundance,d_gene,j_gene,v_gene,CDR3nt,CDR3aa
.,.,TRBJ1-1,TRBV11-2,TGTGCCAGCAGCTTAGAGTTGAGCACTGAAGCTTTCTTT,CASSLELSTEAFF
.,.,TRBJ1-1,TRBV2,TGTGCCAGCAAGGTCAGGGTGAACACTGAAGCTTTCTTT,CASKVRVNTEAFF
once,TRBD1,TRBJ2-3,TRBV6-5,TGTGCCAGCCGTTTACAGGGGTGGACAGATACGCAGTATTTT,CASRLQGWTDTQYF
.,.,TRBJ2-5,TRBV30,TGTGCCTGGAGTCCTCGCGGGGGCTGGGGGGAGACCCAGTACTTC,CAWSPRGGWGETQYF
.,.,TRBJ1-1,TRBV4-1,TGCGCCAGCAGCCGGACAGAGAACTATTATAACACTGAAGCTTTCTTT,CASSRTENYYNTEAFF
.,TRBD1,TRBJ2-7,TRBV23-1,TGCGCCAGCAGTCAACATCAGGGGGTCCACGAGCAGTACTTC,CASSQHQGVHEQYF
.,.,TRBJ1-1,TRBV6-1,TGTGCCAGCAGTGAACGGACAGTGAATGGGACTGAAGCTTTCTTT,CASSERTVNGTEAFF
.,.,TRBJ2-2,TRBV5-1,TGCGCCAGCGAGCTAGGACAAAACACCGGGGAGCTGTTTTTT,CASELGQNTGELFF
few,TRBD1,TRBJ2-7,TRBV27,TGTGCCAGCAGCTGGGACAGGGGCTACGAGCAGTACTTC,CASSWDRGYEQYF
.,TRBD1,TRBJ2-7,TRBV7-8,TGTGCCAGCAGCTTACGGACAGGGATCTACGAGCAGTACTTC,CASSLRTGIYEQYF
.,.,TRBJ2-7,TRBV7-9,TGTGCCAGCAGCTTAGGGGGAGCTCACGAGCAGTACTTC,CASSLGGAHEQYF
few,TRBD1,TRBJ1-2,TRBV6-5,TGTGCCAGCAGTTACGACCGGACAGGACGTTATGGCTACACCTTC,CASSYDRTGRYGYTF
.,.,TRBJ1-4,TRBV19,TGTGCCAGTAGTCCGCAAGGGGTTAGTGAAAAACTGTTTTTT,CASSPQGVSEKLFF
.,.,TRBJ2-1,TRBV7-3,TGTGCCAGCAGCCTCCGGGACTCCCCATACAATGAGCAGTTCTTC,CASSLRDSPYNEQFF
.,TRBD1,TRBJ1-2,TRBV14,TGTGCCAGCAGCCAAACAGGGGTTTACTACTATGGCTACACCTTC,CASSQTGVYYYGYTF
.,.,TRBJ2-7,TRBV2,TGTGCCAGCAGGGGAAGCTCAGGGCCGCTCTACGAGCAGTACTTC,CASRGSSGPLYEQYF
.,TRBD2,TRBJ2-1,TRBV7-9,TGTGCCAGCAGCTTAGCGCTCGGAAGCGGGGGGGCCTACAATGAGCAGTTCTTC,CASSLALGSGGAYNEQFF
few,.,TRBJ1-1,TRBV12-5,TGTGCTAGTGGTTTGGTTGGGCTCCAAAACACTGAAGCTTTCTTT,CASGLVGLQNTEAFF
.,TRBD1,TRBJ2-7,TRBV12-5,TGTGCTAGTGGCCAGGACAGGCCCAACTACGAGCAGTACTTC,CASGQDRPNYEQYF
few,.,TRBJ1-1,TRBV19,TGTGCCAGTAGTGTCAACAGGAACACTGAAGCTTTCTTT,CASSVNRNTEAFF
.,.,TRBJ1-1,TRBV19,TGTGCCAGTAGTATACAGAACACTGAAGCTTTCTTT,CASSIQNTEAFF
.,TRBD1,TRBJ2-7,TRBV25-1,TGTGCCACAAGAGGGACAGGGAAGAACTACGAGCAGTACTTC,CATRGTGKNYEQYF
once,TRBD1,TRBJ1-2,TRBV5-1,TGCGCCAGCAGCGAGCCGCAGGACAGGGGGTATGGCTACACCTTC,CASSEPQDRGYGYTF
.,TRBD2,TRBJ2-7,TRBV11-1,TGTGCCAGCAGCTTTATGACTAGCGGGGGAACCCGTCCCTACGAGCAGTACTTC,CASSFMTSGGTRPYEQYF
.,.,TRBJ2-7,TRBV19,TGTGCCAGTAGTATAGATCCGGGGCCAATAGGGGCCGGGGGGCCGGAGGAATACGAGCAGTACTTC,CASSIDPGPIGAGGPEEYEQYF
.,.,TRBJ1-5,TRBV29-1,TGCAGCGTTGAATTGGGGGCCAATCAGCCCCAGCATTTT,CSVELGANQPQHF
.,.,TRBJ2-5,TRBV30,TGTGCCTGGAGTACTACAGGGCTTAGAGAGACCCAGTACTTC,CAWSTTGLRETQYF
.,.,TRBJ2-1,TRBV5-1,TGCGCCAGCAGCTTTCGAAGGGGGAATGAGCAGTTCTTC,CASSFRRGNEQFF
.,.,TRBJ1-2,TRBV12-5,TGTGCTAGTGGTTTGATGACCAGGGTTAACTATGGCTACACCTTC,CASGLMTRVNYGYTF
.,.,TRBJ1-2,TRBV6-5,TGTGCCAGCAGAAGAGGGGGGGAAAGCTATGGCTACACCTTC,CASRRGGESYGYTF
.,.,TRBJ1-1,TRBV29-1,TGCAGCGTATTCGACAGAGGCACTGAAGCTTTCTTT,CSVFDRGTEAFF
few,.,TRBJ2-3,TRBV18,TGTGCCAGCTCACCACGGGAGGATACGCAGTATTTT,CASSPREDTQYF